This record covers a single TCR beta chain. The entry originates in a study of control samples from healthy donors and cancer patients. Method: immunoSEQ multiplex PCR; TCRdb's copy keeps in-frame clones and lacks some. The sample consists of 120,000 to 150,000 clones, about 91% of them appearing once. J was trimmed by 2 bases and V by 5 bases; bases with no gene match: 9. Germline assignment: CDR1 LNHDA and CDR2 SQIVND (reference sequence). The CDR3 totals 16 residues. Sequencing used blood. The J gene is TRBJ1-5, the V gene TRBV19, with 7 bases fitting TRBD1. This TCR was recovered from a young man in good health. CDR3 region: CASSPLTGTGNQPQHF. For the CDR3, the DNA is TGTGCCAGTAGTCCCCTCACCGGGACAGGCAATCAGCCCCAGCATTTT.